This T cell receptor beta chain came from a study of T-cell reconstitution after alpha-beta-depleted transplantation in children (dated by TCRdb to the mid-2010s). The study in broad terms: T-cell immune reconstitution after TCRalphabeta/CD19-depleted allogeneic hematopoietic cell transplantation in children was quantitatively tracked in the study by means of TCR repertoire profiling. Points the paper makes about the study in general: Over subsequent months, a decline in hyperexpanded clone frequencies was noted, and after one year, T-cell counts and TCRbeta diversity were mostly ascribed to newly produced T cells. In some patients, high TCRbeta diversity at day 60 was attributed to recipient T cells and intrathymic progenitors that had survived conditioning. About two months after transplant, the apparently early recovery of alphabetaT-cell counts reportedly depended on just several hundred clones that had expanded rapidly and came from non-depleted graft cells.

Taken with the paper, the label for treatment or condition translates to: allogeneic hematopoietic cell transplantation with graft depleted of TCRalphabeta T cells and CD19 B cells. The children who served as transplant recipients had been given grafts of TCRalphabeta/CD19-depleted allogeneic hematopoietic cells. Between the V and J ends, shortened by 5 bases and 9 bases respectively, the junction contains 20 bases. Measured from the cysteine to the phenylalanine, the CDR3 is 14 residues long. The kept DNA is CDR3 alone, 42 bases in frame from the first base. Per the germline V gene (reference sequence), DFQATT is the CDR1 and SNEGSKA is the CDR2. As concerns this clonotype: This receptor's antigen is unknown. Per-base quality was not reported, and no clone a single base away is much larger than it.

Libraries came from PCR. Sequenced using an Illumina HiSeq 2500. Molecular barcoding was employed in the preparation of TCR libraries, with unique molecular identifiers being used to normalize TCRbeta repertoire quantification. Using fastp at Q25 and MiXCR, TCRdb reprocessed the public reads and kept productive beta chains. Rows matching on CDR3 protein sequence are summarized as one entry with the most common DNA and genes. The sample table holds around 800,000 distinct CDR3 sequences, of which roughly 15% were seen once. The leading ten clones occupy roughly 5% of the sample. The rearrangement combines TRBV20-1 with TRBJ2-1; the D gene is perhaps TRBD2, on 6 matching bases. The source is a male patient younger than 18 who had a stem cell transplant for acute lymphoblastic leukemia, so the T cells may come from the graft donor. Source: PBMCs, mostly from graft donor cells, taken 360 days after TCRalphabeta/CD19-depleted stem cell transplant. The nucleotide sequence is given as TGCAGTGCTCCTGGACTAAGCCGTCGGGGTGAGCAGTTCTTC. This translates into CSAPGLSRRGEQFF.